These 20 T cell receptor beta chains were sequenced from one sample in a study of Ad26.COV2.S vaccination and SARS-CoV-2 variants. The treatment: some 20 received Ad26.COV2.S at low or high dose, single or two shots; roughly 5 received placebo; per-sample allocation not given. Vaccine and placebo recipients were sampled on day 63 after the first injection. Sequencing was performed with immunoSEQ multiplex PCR; in TCRdb, only in-frame clones are kept and a portion is missing. Of about 390,000 clones listed, roughly 90% are singletons. The sequencing used peripheral blood, collected in a trial of Ad26.COV2.S vaccine versus placebo. The source is a person aged 18-65 years who received the Ad26.COV2.S COVID-19 vaccine or a placebo.

The chain employs TRBV12-3 or TRBV12-4 and TRBJ2-1, with 9 bases that match TRBD1. The CDR3 loop spans 13 amino acids. The V segment lost 5 bases and the J segment 6 bases; nucleotides outside the gene matches: 2. In DNA, the CDR3 is TGTGCCAGCAGTCAGGACAGGGGCAATGAGCAGTTCTTC. Translation gives CASSQDRGNEQFF.

This chain uses TRBV4-1 with TRBJ2-1; TRBD2 aligns across 9 bases. The CDR3 runs to 17 residues. Germline assignment: CDR1 MGHRA and CDR2 YSYEKL. V dropped 3 bases and J dropped 7; count of bases not matched to a gene: 13. The CDR3 sequence is CASSHDELAGINNEQFF. The CDR3 nucleotides read TGCGCCAGCAGCCATGACGAGCTAGCGGGGATAAATAATGAGCAGTTCTTC.

The rearrangement uses TRBV2 and TRBJ1-5; D unclear. CDR1 and CDR2 from the germline V gene are SNHLY and FYNNEI. Trimming took off 2 bases at V and 3 bases at J, with 8 bases between the two ends. This CDR3 comprises 14 residues. CDR3 coding DNA: TGTGCCAGCAGTGAAAGGAGGAACAATCAGCCCCAGCATTTT. Translated, it gives CASSERRNNQPQHF.

This sequence joins TRBV30 and TRBJ2-7; D unclear. This CDR3 has 14 amino acids. Trimming removed 3 bases from V and 2 bases from J, with 14 bases in between. In germline, CDR1 is GTSNPN, CDR2 SVGIG (reference sequence). The CDR3 region has the DNA TGTGCCTGGAGCGAGAGAATGGGGACCTACGAGCAGTACTTC. Protein: CAWSERMGTYEQYF. Based on the CDR3 plus reference TRBV30 and TRBJ2-7, the full variable domain is SQTIHQWPATLVQPVGSPLSLECTVEGTSNPNLYWYRQAAGRGLQLLFYSVGIGQISSEVPQNLSASRPQDRQFILSSKKLLLSDSGFYLCAWSERMGTYEQYFGPGTRLTVT.

The CDR3 region is CASSPQTYNEQFF. The DNA for the CDR3 is TGTGCCAGCTCACCACAGACGTACAATGAGCAGTTCTTC. The chain is built from TRBV18 and TRBJ2-1; D is ambiguous. V gave up 1 base and J gave up 4 bases, with 5 bases separating them. The CDR3 is 13 amino acids. CDR1 is KGHSH and CDR2 is LQKENI in the germline V gene.

The rearrangement uses TRBV19 and TRBJ2-7; no firm D call. Germline V gene lookup returns CDR1 LNHDA and CDR2 SQIVND (reference sequence). Deletions cut 7 bases from V and 13 bases from J, with 26 bases between. The CDR3 spans 14 residues. Here the CDR3 reads CASISKDGYNNPYF. The DNA for the CDR3 is TGTGCCAGTATCTCAAAGGACGGCTACAACAACCCTTACTTC.

The chain combines TRBV2 with TRBJ2-2; no clear D gene. The CDR3 is 14 amino acids. With 2 bases removed from V and 4 bases from J, the gap between germline ends came to 8 bases. CDR1 is SNHLY, CDR2 FYNNEI, per germline. The CDR3 region is CASSERAATGELFF. In nucleotides, the CDR3 is TGTGCCAGCAGTGAAAGGGCGGCCACCGGGGAGCTGTTTTTT.

The chain combines TRBV28 with TRBJ1-3, with 9 bases fitting TRBD1. Looked up from germline, CDR1 is MDHEN and CDR2 is SYDVKM. The CDR3 has 19 amino acids. V was clipped by 7 bases and J by 0 bases; unmatched bases: 16. The CDR3 DNA follows: TGTGCCAGCATGCCTACCGGGACAGGGATTCTTTTCTCTGGAAACACCATATATTTT. Amino acids: CASMPTGTGILFSGNTIYF.

CDR3 protein: CAWSGTSVLREQYF. Here the CDR3 DNA reads TGTGCCTGGAGTGGGACTAGCGTCCTAAGGGAGCAGTACTTC. V is TRBV30 and J is TRBJ2-7, with 9 nucleotides matching TRBD2. The CDR3 runs to 14 residues. CDR1 is GTSNPN, CDR2 SVGIG, per germline (reference sequence). V trimming: 1 base; J trimming: 7 bases; junction bases outside the gene matches: 8.

V gene TRBV15 combines with J gene TRBJ1-2, with D perhaps matching TRBD1 (5 bases). Trimming pared 7 bases from V and 6 bases from J, leaving 18 bases between. Germline-derived CDR1 and CDR2 are LNHNV and YYDKDF (reference sequence). The CDR3 length is 14 residues. CDR3 DNA: TGTGCCACCATGAAGTGGGGCAAATCCCATGGCTACACCTTC. Translated, it gives CATMKWGKSHGYTF. The full variable domain, rest sourced from reference TRBV15 and TRBJ1-2, is DAMVIQNPRYQVTQFGKPVTLSCSQTLNHNVMYWYQQKSSQAPKLLFHYYDKDFNNEADTPDNFQSRRPNTSFCFLDIRSPGLGDTAMYLCATMKWGKSHGYTFGSGTRLTVV.

The J gene is TRBJ2-5, the V gene TRBV11-2; TRBD2 agrees at 10 bases. Germline CDR1 SGHAT, CDR2 FQNNGV. This CDR3 is 20 amino acids long. V gave up 0 bases and J gave up 0 bases; unmatched junction bases: 13. The chain's CDR3 is CASSLDFRLAGAAYQETQYF. The CDR3 DNA reads as TGTGCCAGCAGCTTAGATTTTCGGCTAGCGGGGGCCGCGTACCAAGAGACCCAGTACTTC.

V is TRBV5-1 and J is TRBJ2-1; 11 bases agree with TRBD2. V shed 1 base and J 5 bases; nucleotides not matched to a gene: 5. This CDR3 comprises 16 residues. Germline CDR1 reads SGHRS; CDR2 reads YFSETQ. CDR3 loop: CASSLLASGGHNEQFF. In DNA form, the CDR3 reads TGCGCCAGCAGCTTGCTGGCTAGCGGGGGGCACAATGAGCAGTTCTTC.

V and J are TRBV10-3 and TRBJ1-2, with TRBD1 as a possible D gene (5 bases). Germline CDR1 is ENHRY and CDR2 is SYGVKD. The length of the CDR3 is 15 residues. Deletions cut 5 bases from V and 6 bases from J, with 19 bases between. In DNA, the CDR3 is TGTGCCATCAGTACGGCCGGGGGGTCGATGGATGGCTACACCTTC. Translating it yields CAISTAGGSMDGYTF.

The CDR3 loop is CASSIGTGKSNTEAFF. As DNA, the CDR3 is TGTGCCAGTAGTATAGGAACAGGGAAATCGAACACTGAAGCTTTCTTT. The chain carries TRBV19 and TRBJ1-1, with D perhaps TRBD1 (6 bases). Germline V gives CDR1 LNHDA, CDR2 SQIVND (reference sequence). Trimming shortened V by 1 base and J by 1 base, and 13 bases separated the two germline ends. CDR3 length equals 16 residues.

V gene TRBV18 combines with J gene TRBJ2-5; TRBD2 matches at 10 bases. The CDR3 is 14 residues long. Germline V gene sequence: CDR1 KGHSH, CDR2 LQKENI. The junction had 4 bases not matched to a gene; V was cut back by 4 bases and J by 5 bases. CDR3 protein: CASSLAGGMETQYF. CDR3 sequence (DNA): TGTGCCAGCTCACTAGCGGGGGGCATGGAGACCCAGTACTTC.

This clone was detected once. The rearrangement joins TRBV28 to TRBJ2-7; 7 bases are a match to TRBD2. The V and J ends lost 4 bases and 0 bases, in that order; junction bases with no gene match: 6. CDR1 and CDR2 (germline): MDHEN, SYDVKM. The CDR3 runs 15 residues. The CDR3 region is CASSYRDYNSYEQYF. In DNA form, the CDR3 reads TGTGCCAGCAGTTACCGGGACTACAACTCCTACGAGCAGTACTTC. Full variable domain (outside the CDR3, taken from reference TRBV28 and TRBJ2-7): DVKVTQSSRYLVKRTGEKVFLECVQDMDHENMFWYRQDPGLGLRLIYFSYDVKMKEKGDIPEGYSVSREKKERFSLILESASTNQTSMYLCASSYRDYNSYEQYFGPGTRLTVT.

J is TRBJ1-1 and V is TRBV19, with a tentative D call TRBD1 (5 bases). CDR1 is LNHDA and CDR2 is SQIVND in the germline V gene (reference sequence). V was shortened by 1 base and J by 4 bases, with 19 bases between the two germline ends. CDR3 length: 17 residues. CDR3 nucleotides: TGTGCCAGTAGTATAGGGTCATGGACACCGACGAGCACTGAAGCTTTCTTT. Encoded protein: CASSIGSWTPTSTEAFF.

The gene calls are TRBV6-2 or TRBV6-3 and TRBJ1-1, with D unresolved. V gave up 6 bases and J gave up 1 base, with 12 bases separating them. CDR1 is MNHEY and CDR2 is SVGEGT in the germline V gene. The CDR3 extends over 14 amino acids. CDR3 amino acids: CASSLRTWNTEAFF. The DNA for the CDR3 is TGTGCCAGCAGCTTACGCACCTGGAACACTGAAGCTTTCTTT.

This clone showed up just once. The J gene is TRBJ1-5, the V gene TRBV24-1; 10 bases are a match to TRBD1. The V gene end was trimmed by 4 bases and the J gene end by 3 bases; junction bases not matched to a gene: 2. CDR3 length: 15 amino acids. Germline loops: CDR1 KGHDR, CDR2 SFDVKD. The CDR3 DNA is TGTGCCACCAGTGAGGGACAGGGGTCCAATCAGCCCCAGCATTTT. Translation gives CATSEGQGSNQPQHF.

The chain links TRBV18 to TRBJ2-1; D is unresolved. This CDR3 region has 15 residues. Looked up from germline, CDR1 is KGHSH and CDR2 is LQKENI. Between the trimmed V and J ends, which lost 0 bases and 13 bases, there was a span of 19 bases. CDR3 sequence (DNA): TGTGCCAGCTCACCACCAGCTAGTGGGCTAGTCGCCCAGTTCTTC. It translates to CASSPPASGLVAQFF.